The sequence of this TCR beta chain was determined in a study of beta chain features in type 1 diabetes. General study findings and limits: Small HLA sub-analyses could not settle whether HLA shapes TCRB rearrangement. Patients with type 1 diabetes carried fewer insertions and had more deletions at their VDJ junctions. Significant though moderate, a shortening of TCRB CDR3s appeared in all four CD4+ subsets of Type 1 diabetes patients.

cDNA synthesis used the whole RNA isolate, giving expressed TCRB sequences. The table came from immunoSEQ multiplex PCR; TCRdb's copy has only in-frame clones and leaves some out. The sample includes some 350,000 clones, 9.6% of them seen just once. Researchers reported sorting CD4+ naive, central memory, regulatory and stem cell-like memory cells via CD45RO/CCR7/CD25/CD127/CD95/CD27. Germline CDR1 SGHTA, CDR2 FQGNSA. The CDR3 runs 14 residues. V was clipped by 4 bases and J by 2 bases, with 11 bases between them. With respect to this clone: Its antigen is not known.

The rearrangement links TRBV7-2 to TRBJ1-1; D is uncertain. This TCR derives from a man aged 25-45 years with type 1 diabetes. Source material: central memory CD4+ T cells from blood. In DNA form, the CDR3 reads TGTGCCAGCAGCTCGGATTGGCGAAACACTGAAGCTTTCTTT. It specifies CASSSDWRNTEAFF.